The rows below give T cell receptor beta chains drawn from one sample of a study of regulatory T cells in long-lasting Graves disease. TCRdb processed the multiplex PCR reads anew with MiXCR; each CDR3 protein has one entry. Among roughly 700,000 distinct CDR3 sequences listed, approximately 29% were seen once. Material: peripheral blood mononuclear cells (PBMCs), obtained when the disease was refractory, from a patient treated with antithyroid drugs. Source of these receptors: a female donor with Graves disease. The CDR3 runs from the conserved cysteine through the conserved F or W. A D gene is named only where the DNA matches it firmly. The listing skips clone size in some rows; elsewhere it reads once, few, many or a size class.

v_gene	d_gene	j_gene	abundance	CDR3nt	CDR3aa
TRBV6-5	.	TRBJ2-3	.	TGTGCCAGCAGTTACTCGGGGCTGTTAGGCGCAGATACGCAGTATTTT	CASSYSGLLGADTQYF
TRBV19	.	TRBJ1-5	.	TGTGCCAGTACCGACACGAGCAATCAGCCCCAGCATTTT	CASTDTSNQPQHF
TRBV7-2	.	TRBJ1-5	.	TGTGCCAGCAGCTTAGCACAGGTGGAACAGCCCCAGCATTTT	CASSLAQVEQPQHF
TRBV6-1	.	TRBJ1-1	few	TGTGCCAGCCAGGCAGGGGTAGCGAACACTGAAGCTTTCTTT	CASQAGVANTEAFF
TRBV5-1	.	TRBJ2-7	few	TGTGCCAGCATCAGAGGGATAGACTCCTACGAGCAGTACTTC	CASIRGIDSYEQYF
TRBV28	.	TRBJ1-2	few	TGTGCCAGCAGGGGGCTGGCCGCTAACTATGGCTACACCTTC	CASRGLAANYGYTF
TRBV6-2/TRBV6-3	TRBD2	TRBJ2-2	.	TGTGCCTATCGGGGGGGCACCGGGGAGCTGTTTTTT	CAYRGGTGELFF
TRBV20-1	TRBD1	TRBJ1-2	.	TGCAGTGCCCGAACCGGGACAGGGGGCAGTGGCTGCACCTTC	CSARTGTGGSGCTF
TRBV5-6	.	TRBJ1-1	few	TGTGCCAGCAGCCGTTCCATCGTGGGGAACACTGAAGCTTTCTTT	CASSRSIVGNTEAFF
TRBV7-9	.	TRBJ2-7	.	TGTGCCAGCAGCTTAGCTGCGACGGGTTTGTACGAGCAGTACTTC	CASSLAATGLYEQYF
TRBV9	TRBD2	TRBJ2-5	.	TGTGCCAGCAGCGTATCCGCTAGCGGGGAGCAAGAGACCCAGTACTTC	CASSVSASGEQETQYF
TRBV9	TRBD1	TRBJ2-4	.	TGTGCCAGCAGCGTAGAATCACGCCCAGACAGGGCAGGCAAAAACATTCAGTACTTC	CASSVESRPDRAGKNIQYF
TRBV11-1	.	TRBJ1-2	.	TGTGCCAGCAGCTTCGGGGTGAGCGGCTACACCTTC	CASSFGVSGYTF
TRBV12-3/TRBV12-4	.	TRBJ1-2	many	TGTGCCAGCAGTTCAGCCCGACAGAACTATGGCTACACCTTC	CASSSARQNYGYTF
TRBV2	.	TRBJ1-5	few	TGTGCCAGCACTGAAAAGGGCAATCAGCCCCAGCATTTT	CASTEKGNQPQHF